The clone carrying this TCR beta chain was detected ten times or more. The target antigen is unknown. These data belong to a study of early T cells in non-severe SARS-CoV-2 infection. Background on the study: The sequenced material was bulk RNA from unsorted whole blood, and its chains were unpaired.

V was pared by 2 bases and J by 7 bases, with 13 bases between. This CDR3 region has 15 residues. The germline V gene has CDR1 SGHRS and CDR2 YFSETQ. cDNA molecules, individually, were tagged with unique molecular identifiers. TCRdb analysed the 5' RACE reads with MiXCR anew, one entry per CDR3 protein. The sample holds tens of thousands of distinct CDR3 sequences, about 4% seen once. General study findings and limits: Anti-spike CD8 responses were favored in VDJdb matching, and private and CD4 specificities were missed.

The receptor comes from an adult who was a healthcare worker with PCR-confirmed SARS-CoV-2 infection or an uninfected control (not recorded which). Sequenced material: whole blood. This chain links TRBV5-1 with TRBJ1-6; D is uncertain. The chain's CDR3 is CASSLDGRTNSPLHF. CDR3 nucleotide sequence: TGCGCCAGCAGCTTAGACGGGAGAACAAATTCACCCCTCCACTTT. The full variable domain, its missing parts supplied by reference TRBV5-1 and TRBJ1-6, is KAGVTQTPRYLIKTRGQQVTLSCSPISGHRSVSWYQQTPGQGLQFLFEYFSETQRNKGNFPGRFSGRQFSNSRSEMNVSTLELGDSALYLCASSLDGRTNSPLHFGNGTRLTVT.